The present TCR beta chain was sequenced within a study of identical twins. CDR3 length: 15 residues. In germline, CDR1 is SGHKS, CDR2 YYEKEE (reference sequence). Trimming took 4 bases from V and 5 from J; bases not matched to a gene: 5. Study observations and caveats: Twins' surplus sharing was weaker for beta out-of-frame sequences.

There are a few counts of this clonotype. Its antigen is as yet unknown. A single record per CDR3 protein comes from TCRdb applying MiXCR to the 5' RACE reads. The repertoire includes 750,000 to 950,000 distinct CDR3 sequences, 9% to 15% of them detected once, and around 1.5% sits in the top ten. These data were also reused for a study on yellow fever vaccine responses in identical twins.

This sequence originates from a woman in her late teens or twenties in good health. The V gene is TRBV5-5, the J gene TRBJ2-2; the match to TRBD1 covers 10 bases. The source material was PBMCs. As DNA, the CDR3 is TGTGCCAGCAGCGGGACAGGGGTACGAACCGGGGAGCTGTTTTTT. It codes for CASSGTGVRTGELFF. The full variable domain, completed using reference TRBV5-5 and TRBJ2-2, is DAGVTQSPTHLIKTRGQQVTLRCSPISGHKSVSWYQQVLGQGPQFIFQYYEKEERGRGNFPDRFSARQFPNYSSELNVNALLLGDSALYLCASSGTGVRTGELFFGEGSRLTVL.